This TCR beta chain was sequenced in a study of cytomegalovirus exposure and HLA in healthy donors. Study-level points and caveats: On later analysis, the bulk of CMV-associated TCR beta chains appeared to be HLA-restricted.

A note on this clone: Its cognate antigen is unknown.

The PCR employed 60 Vbeta primers together with 13 Jbeta primers. Repertoires were generated with immunoSEQ multiplex PCR, while TCRdb's copy carries only in-frame clones and drops some. Among 190,000 or so clones listed, about four fifths were seen once. Germline-derived CDR1 and CDR2 are SGHTA and FQGTGA. V lost 5 bases and J lost 2, with 9 bases in between. The CDR3 is made up of 13 amino acids. The TCR was taken from a male donor in good health and CMV-seropositive. Specimen: PBMCs. The V and J genes are TRBV7-3 and TRBJ2-5; D might be TRBD2 (5 bases). The CDR3 is CASSLSGQETQYF. The DNA for the CDR3 is TGTGCCAGCAGCCTGTCGGGGCAAGAGACCCAGTACTTC.